One and the same sample provided the 13 T cell receptor beta chains below, sequenced in a study of CD4 T cells in relation to SARS-CoV-2 and coronaviruses. Their target antigens are unknown. The unexposed donors gave CD4+ T cells in about 2011-2019, prior to COVID-19. The cells were cultured for 9 to 11 days before CD4+ T cells were isolated. TCRdb keeps only in-frame clones here, not all; method: immunoSEQ multiplex PCR. Among 15,000 to 20,000 clones listed, around 78% were seen once. Sequencing was carried out using CD4+ T cells from PBMCs, cultured in vitro. Receptors were obtained from a human donor in good health.

V usage is TRBV12-3 or TRBV12-4 and J usage is TRBJ1-2; TRBD1 is a possible D gene (5 bases). This CDR3 has 12 amino acids. Trimming cost V 4 bases and J 2 bases, with 5 bases left between them. Here the CDR3 DNA reads TGTGCCAGCAGTTACAGGAACTATGGCTACACCTTC. This gives the protein CASSYRNYGYTF.

V gene TRBV19 combines with J gene TRBJ2-4; 11 nucleotides agree with TRBD1. The CDR3 spans 14 residues. The V gene end was trimmed by 8 bases and the J gene end by 6 bases; junction bases not matched to a gene: 6. Germline V gene lookup returns CDR1 LNHDA and CDR2 SQIVND (reference sequence). The CDR3 here is CASADRGHGNIQYF. Written as DNA, the CDR3 is TGTGCCAGTGCGGACAGGGGGCACGGAAACATTCAGTACTTC.

The chain couples TRBV18 to TRBJ1-4, with no clear D. Trimming took off 4 bases at V and 8 bases at J, with 14 bases between the two ends. CDR1 and CDR2 (germline): KGHSH, LQKENI. CDR3 length: 14 residues. This CDR3 reads CASSRSPDVEKLFF. The CDR3 nucleotides are TGTGCCAGCTCACGGTCCCCAGACGTGGAAAAACTGTTTTTT.

The genes are TRBV19 and TRBJ2-7, with 9 nucleotides matching TRBD1. There are 16 residues in the CDR3. V lost 5 bases to trimming and J lost 5 bases; unmatched junction nucleotides: 13. The germline V gene has CDR1 LNHDA and CDR2 SQIVND (reference sequence). The chain's CDR3 is CASSPERGQGIDEQYF. The CDR3 nucleotides are TGTGCCAGTAGTCCCGAGAGGGGACAGGGCATTGACGAGCAGTACTTC.

In DNA form, the CDR3 reads TGTGCCAGCAGCCGGGACTTTAGCACAGATACGCAGTATTTT. This codes for CASSRDFSTDTQYF. The chain links TRBV7-2 to TRBJ2-3; TRBD2 might be the D (6 bases). Between the trimmed V and J ends, which lost 5 bases and 0 bases, there was a span of 9 bases. Germline V lookup: CDR1 SGHTA, CDR2 FQGNSA. The CDR3 is 14 amino acids.

The rearrangement links TRBV15 to TRBJ2-3; no reliable D call. CDR1 LNHNV and CDR2 YYDKDF come from the germline V gene (reference sequence). Trimming stripped 3 bases from V and 0 bases from J, with 1 base between. CDR3 length: 12 residues. CDR3 bases: TGTGCCACCAGCAGTAGCACAGATACGCAGTATTTT. This gives the protein CATSSSTDTQYF.

This chain links TRBV24-1 with TRBJ2-1; TRBD2 agrees at 13 bases. The CDR3 runs 16 residues. Losses at the gene ends were 4 bases for V and 7 bases for J; bases not matched to a gene: 6. The germline V gene encodes CDR1 KGHDR and CDR2 SFDVKD. The CDR3 sequence: CATSDLPGLAGNEQFF. Written as DNA, the CDR3 is TGTGCCACCAGTGACCTTCCGGGACTAGCGGGAAATGAGCAGTTCTTC.

This chain joins TRBV11-1 and TRBJ2-5; no clear D. CDR1 is SGHAT and CDR2 is FQDESV in the germline V gene (reference sequence). The CDR3 spans 15 residues. Trimming removed 6 bases from V and 2 bases from J, with 16 bases in between. In DNA, the CDR3 is TGTGCCAGCAGAACACTTATGGCGGATCAAGAGACCCAGTACTTC. Its protein product is CASRTLMADQETQYF.

This clone has only one observation. The chain combines TRBV19 with TRBJ2-5; 8 positions agree with TRBD1. This CDR3 spans 13 amino acids. V lost 5 bases and J lost 4; bases outside the gene matches: 3. Germline CDR1 is LNHDA and CDR2 is SQIVND (reference sequence). The CDR3 nucleotides read TGTGCCAGTAGTGGGACAGGAGGAGAGACCCAGTACTTC. Translated: CASSGTGGETQYF.

The V call is TRBV21-1, the J call TRBJ2-3. TRBV21-1 is shown as a pseudogene. This CDR3 is built from 16 residues. CDR3 in amino acids: CASSKLGDPGTDTQYF. The CDR3 DNA follows: TGTGCCAGCAGCAAGTTGGGGGACCCGGGCACAGATACGCAGTATTTT.

The chain couples TRBV7-6 to TRBJ2-1, with D tentatively TRBD2 (5 bases). V was pared by 3 bases and J by 8 bases, with 17 bases between. The CDR3 loop spans 15 amino acids. The germline V gene encodes CDR1 SGHVS and CDR2 FNYEAQ. The CDR3 nucleotides read TGTGCCAGCAGCTTGCGTTCGGGAACCTCCGATGAGCAGTTCTTC. It specifies CASSLRSGTSDEQFF.

The J gene is TRBJ2-7, the V gene TRBV30, with 10 bases fitting TRBD2. Germline V gives CDR1 GTSNPN, CDR2 SVGIG (reference sequence). V trimming: 7 bases; J trimming: 0 bases; junction bases outside the gene matches: 6. CDR3 length: 14 amino acids. The CDR3 DNA reads TGTGCCTCAATAGCGGGAGGCGGCTCCTACGAGCAGTACTTC. This gives the protein CASIAGGGSYEQYF. Drawing the rest from reference TRBV30 and TRBJ2-7, the complete variable domain is SQTIHQWPATLVQPVGSPLSLECTVEGTSNPNLYWYRQAAGRGLQLLFYSVGIGQISSEVPQNLSASRPQDRQFILSSKKLLLSDSGFYLCASIAGGGSYEQYFGPGTRLTVT.

V gene TRBV7-9 combines with J gene TRBJ2-1; 8 bases agree with TRBD1. Germline V gives CDR1 SEHNR, CDR2 FQNEAQ (reference sequence). Trimming cost V 2 bases and J 4 bases; bases outside gene matches: 4. This CDR3 spans 15 amino acids. The CDR3 sequence is CASSLQTGAYNEQFF. The CDR3 nucleotides read TGTGCCAGCAGCTTACAGACAGGGGCATACAATGAGCAGTTCTTC.